This is a list of T cell receptor beta chains from one sample in a study of blood T cell repertoires in COVID-19. Some clones are missing from TCRdb's copy, which holds only in-frame ones; the method was immunoSEQ multiplex PCR. The table records some 74,000 clones, 79% of them present only once. What was sequenced was peripheral blood. Every receptor here comes from a woman aged 50 to 65 with acute or convalescent COVID-19. CDR3s include the opening cysteine and the closing phenylalanine or tryptophan. A D gene is named only where the DNA matches it firmly. Clone size appears in some rows only: once, few, many, or a class for an expanded clone.

TRBJ2-2 | NA | NA | TRBV24-1 | TGTGCCACCAGTGCTCCGACAGGCGACACCGGGGAGCTGTTTTTT | CATSAPTGDTGELFF
TRBJ1-1 | TRBD1 | NA | TRBV10-2 | TGCGCCAGCATAGGACAGGGGTGGTTCACTGAAGCTTTCTTT | CASIGQGWFTEAFF
TRBJ1-5 | TRBD1 | few | TRBV19 | TGTGCCAGTAGTAGTTCCCCCGGGACAGGGATCGGGCAGCCCCAGCATTTT | CASSSSPGTGIGQPQHF
TRBJ2-1 | NA | NA | TRBV4-1 | TGCGCCAGCAGCCAGGGCGGGACCAATGAGCAGTTCTTC | CASSQGGTNEQFF
TRBJ2-7 | NA | once | TRBV28 | TGTGCCAGCAGTTTAACGGTCTACGAGCAGTACTTC | CASSLTVYEQYF
TRBJ1-1 | NA | NA | TRBV6-1 | TGTGCCAGCAGTGATCCCCCCGTAAACACTGAAGCTTTCTTT | CASSDPPVNTEAFF
TRBJ2-2 | TRBD1 | few | TRBV6-5 | TGTGCCAGCAGTTACGGGGGACAGGGTTACACCGGGGAGCTGTTTTTT | CASSYGGQGYTGELFF
TRBJ1-2 | TRBD1 | NA | TRBV19 | TGTGCCAGTAGTATAGGTATGGACAGGGGCTATGGCTACACCTTC | CASSIGMDRGYGYTF
TRBJ1-6 | TRBD1 | few | TRBV2 | TGTGCCAGCAGTGACCAGGGGGGCTATAATTCACCCCTCCACTTT | CASSDQGGYNSPLHF
TRBJ2-2 | TRBD1 | NA | TRBV15 | TGTGCCACCAGCAGAGATCCCGGACAGGGCTACACCGGGGAGCTGTTTTTT | CATSRDPGQGYTGELFF
TRBJ1-2 | TRBD1 | NA | TRBV12-3/TRBV12-4 | TGTGCCAGTCAAACAGGGGACGACTATGGCTACACCTTC | CASQTGDDYGYTF
TRBJ1-3 | TRBD1 | NA | TRBV13 | TGTGCCAGCAGCTCGGGACAGGGGACTGGAAACACCATATATTTT | CASSSGQGTGNTIYF
TRBJ1-5 | TRBD1 | once | TRBV5-1 | TGCGCCAGCAGACCCGGGACAGGGGCTGGTCAGCCCCAGCATTTT | CASRPGTGAGQPQHF
TRBJ2-3 | TRBD1 | NA | TRBV7-2 | TGTGCCAGCAGAATTGGGACAGGGCGGACAGATACGCAGTATTTT | CASRIGTGRTDTQYF
TRBJ2-1 | TRBD2 | NA | TRBV10-3 | TGTGCCATCAGTGAGGACGGGACTAGCGAGTTCTTC | CAISEDGTSEFF
TRBJ1-3 | NA | NA | TRBV5-8 | TGTGCCAGCGCGGAATGGGGCCCCGATCTCTCGGGAAACACCATATATTTT | CASAEWGPDLSGNTIYF
TRBJ1-1 | NA | NA | TRBV12-3/TRBV12-4 | TGTGCCAGCAGTTCTGGACTGGGGACTGAAGCTTTCTTT | CASSSGLGTEAFF
TRBJ2-1 | NA | few | TRBV7-2 | TGTGCCAGCAGCCTCGACAGGAGCTCCTACAATGAGCAGTTCTTC | CASSLDRSSYNEQFF
TRBJ1-1 | NA | once | TRBV7-2 | TGTGCCAGCGAGGAGGGTAGGGCTGAAGCTTTCTTT | CASEEGRAEAFF
TRBJ2-5 | TRBD1 | NA | TRBV7-9 | TGTGCCAGCAGCTTCCGGACAGGGCAAGAGACCCAGTACTTC | CASSFRTGQETQYF
TRBJ2-7 | NA | few | TRBV4-3 | TGCGCCAGCAGCCGCCTGGAGGGATACGAGCAGTACTTC | CASSRLEGYEQYF
TRBJ1-5 | TRBD1 | NA | TRBV5-6 | TGTGCCAGCAGCTCCCGGGACAGGTATAGCAATCAGCCCCAGCATTTT | CASSSRDRYSNQPQHF
TRBJ2-3 | NA | NA | TRBV7-9 | TGTGCCAGCAGCTTAGGAGGGAATACGCAGTATTTT | CASSLGGNTQYF
TRBJ2-3 | TRBD2 | NA | TRBV7-2 | TGTGCCAGCAGCCCGGGCCTAGCGGGAGATACGCAGTATTTT | CASSPGLAGDTQYF
TRBJ2-5 | TRBD2 | once | TRBV4-1 | TGCGCCAGCAGCCAATTCGCGAGCGGGGGGCTACAAGAGACCCAGTACTTC | CASSQFASGGLQETQYF
TRBJ1-5 | NA | NA | TRBV7-8 | TGTGCCAGCAGCCAAGGCCAGGGTAGCAATCAGCCCCAGCATTTT | CASSQGQGSNQPQHF
TRBJ1-2 | NA | NA | TRBV19 | TGTGCCAGTAGTATTTTCTCCAGCGGGGGAGGTGGCTACACCTTC | CASSIFSSGGGGYTF
TRBJ1-1 | NA | NA | TRBV4-1 | TGCGCCAGCAGCCAATATTATCAGAGGGAGACTGAAGCTTTCTTT | CASSQYYQRETEAFF
TRBJ2-2 | NA | NA | TRBV27 | TGTGCCAGCAGTTTAACTAGGTTTGCCGGGGAGCTGTTTTTT | CASSLTRFAGELFF
TRBJ2-1 | NA | NA | TRBV5-6 | TGTGCCAGCAGCTTGACTGACAATGAGCAGTTCTTC | CASSLTDNEQFF
TRBJ2-3 | TRBD2 | NA | TRBV2 | TGTGCCAGCACCGTACTAGCGGATACGCAGTATTTT | CASTVLADTQYF
TRBJ1-2 | TRBD1 | NA | TRBV18 | TGTGCCAGCTCACCAGGACAGGGAAGCTATGGCTACACCTTC | CASSPGQGSYGYTF
TRBJ2-2 | NA | NA | TRBV27 | TGTGCCAGCTTGGGGCAGGACACCGGGGAGCTGTTTTTT | CASLGQDTGELFF
TRBJ2-3 | NA | NA | TRBV30 | TGTGCCTGGAGTCCAATCTCGTTACAGGGCCGCACAGATACGCAGTATTTT | CAWSPISLQGRTDTQYF
TRBJ2-1 | NA | NA | TRBV6-1 | TGTGCCAGCAGTGAATTTGGTTTAGCGGCCTACAATGAGCAGTTCTTC | CASSEFGLAAYNEQFF
TRBJ1-1 | NA | NA | TRBV5-1 | TGCGCCAGCAGCGGGCCCATTCTTACTGAAGCTTTCTTT | CASSGPILTEAFF
TRBJ2-2 | TRBD1 | NA | TRBV18 | TGTGCCAGCTCACGACAGGGCGTAATGTTCGCCGGGGAGCTGTTTTTT | CASSRQGVMFAGELFF
TRBJ1-1 | NA | NA | TRBV27 | TGTGCCAGCAGTCCGGGACAAGCGAACACTGAAGCTTTCTTT | CASSPGQANTEAFF
TRBJ2-7 | NA | NA | TRBV3-1/TRBV3-2 | TGTGCCAGCAGCCAAGCTTGGGGCAGGGGCTACGAGCAGTACTTC | CASSQAWGRGYEQYF
TRBJ1-2 | TRBD1 | few | TRBV6-5 | TGTGCCAGCAACAACGGACAGGGCTATGGCTACACCTTC | CASNNGQGYGYTF
TRBJ1-1 | NA | NA | TRBV13 | TGTGCCAGCAGCTTACCGGGGTGGGGGGGTATGAACACTGAAGCTTTCTTT | CASSLPGWGGMNTEAFF
TRBJ2-1 | TRBD2 | NA | TRBV7-9 | TGTGCCAGCAGCCATCCTACGGGGCTAGCGGGAGGTTACAATGAGCAGTTCTTC | CASSHPTGLAGGYNEQFF
TRBJ1-3 | NA | NA | TRBV19 | TGTGCCAGTAGGGTACAGGCCTCTACTGGAAACACCATATATTTT | CASRVQASTGNTIYF
TRBJ1-1 | NA | NA | TRBV7-9 | TGTGCCAGCAGCTTCGACACTGAAGCTTTCTTT | CASSFDTEAFF
TRBJ2-7 | TRBD2 | once | TRBV27 | TGTGCCAGCAGCTCCCCCGCCCCGACTAGCGGGAGTCGGGGAAACGAGCAGTACTTC | CASSSPAPTSGSRGNEQYF
TRBJ2-1 | TRBD1 | NA | TRBV10-3 | TGTGCCGCCCGCCTGGGACAGGGGGGGAATGAGCAGTTCTTC | CAARLGQGGNEQFF